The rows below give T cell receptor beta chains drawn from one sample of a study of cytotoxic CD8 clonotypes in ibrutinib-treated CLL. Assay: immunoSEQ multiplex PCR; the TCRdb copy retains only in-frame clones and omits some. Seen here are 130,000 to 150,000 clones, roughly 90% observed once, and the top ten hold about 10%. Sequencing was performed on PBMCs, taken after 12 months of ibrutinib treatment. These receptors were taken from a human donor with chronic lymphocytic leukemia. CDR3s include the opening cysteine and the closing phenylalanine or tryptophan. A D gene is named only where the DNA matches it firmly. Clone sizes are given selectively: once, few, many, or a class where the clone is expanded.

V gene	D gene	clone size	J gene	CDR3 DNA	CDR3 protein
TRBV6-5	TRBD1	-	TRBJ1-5	TGTGCCAGCAGTTACTCAGGGGGCGCAAGCAATCAGCCCCAGCATTTT	CASSYSGGASNQPQHF
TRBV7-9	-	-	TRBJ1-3	TGTGCCAGCATGGTACAGGGTAGCTCTGGAAACACCATATATTTT	CASMVQGSSGNTIYF
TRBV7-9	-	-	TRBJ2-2	TGTGCCAGCAGCTCTAGAGCCGGGGAGCTGTTTTTT	CASSSRAGELFF
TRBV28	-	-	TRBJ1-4	TGTGCCAGCAGTCGGACAACTAATGAAAAACTGTTTTTT	CASSRTTNEKLFF
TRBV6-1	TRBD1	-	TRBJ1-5	TGTGCCAGCAGTCTGGGACAGTATAGCAATCAGCCCCAGCATTTT	CASSLGQYSNQPQHF
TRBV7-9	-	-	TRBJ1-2	TGTGCCAGCAGCTTAGCGCGAGAGGGAATGAATGGCTACACCTTC	CASSLAREGMNGYTF
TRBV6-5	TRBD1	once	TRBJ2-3	TGTGCCAGCAGTTGGACAGGGGGGGCTCAAGATACGCAGTATTTT	CASSWTGGAQDTQYF
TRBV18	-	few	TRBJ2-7	TGTGCCAGCTCACCAGCTGGCTACGAGCAGTACTTC	CASSPAGYEQYF
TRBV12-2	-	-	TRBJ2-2	TGTGCAAGTCGCCTACCCGGGACAGTGAACACCGGGGAGCTGTTTTTT	CASRLPGTVNTGELFF
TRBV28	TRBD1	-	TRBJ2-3	TGTGCCAGCAGTTCCACCCAGGGGGAGGATACGCAGTATTTT	CASSSTQGEDTQYF
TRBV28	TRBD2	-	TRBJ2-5	TGTGCCAGCAGTAACCCGGGACTAGTACGTGAGACCCAGTACTTC	CASSNPGLVRETQYF
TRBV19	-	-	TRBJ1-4	TGTGCCAGTAGTAGGTGGGGTATAAATGAAAAACTGTTTTTT	CASSRWGINEKLFF
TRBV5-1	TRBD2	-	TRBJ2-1	TGCGCCAGCAGCCTGTTAGCGGGAGCCGACTACAATGAGCAGTTCTTC	CASSLLAGADYNEQFF
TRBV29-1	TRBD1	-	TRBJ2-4	TGCAGCGTTACGGGACAGGGTAAAAACATTCAGTACTTC	CSVTGQGKNIQYF
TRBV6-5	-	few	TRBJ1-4	TGTGCCATTGCGGGGGGGCCTAATGAAAAACTGTTTTTT	CAIAGGPNEKLFF
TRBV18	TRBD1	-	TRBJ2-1	TGTGCCAGCTCACCGACGGGACAGGGTCTTAATGAGCAGTTCTTC	CASSPTGQGLNEQFF
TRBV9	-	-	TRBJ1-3	TGTGCCAGCAGCGCATCAGCTAAGAGCTCTGGAAACACCATATATTTT	CASSASAKSSGNTIYF
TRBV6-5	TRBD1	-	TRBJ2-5	TGTGCCAGCAGCTGGGACAGCTCTCAAGAGACCCAGTACTTC	CASSWDSSQETQYF
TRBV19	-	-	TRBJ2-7	TGTGCCAGTAGTATAGTTAAACGTGACACCCTAACCTACGAGCAGTACTTC	CASSIVKRDTLTYEQYF
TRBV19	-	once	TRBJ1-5	TGTGCCAGTAGTATAACATTTTATAGCAATCAGCCCCAGCATTTT	CASSITFYSNQPQHF
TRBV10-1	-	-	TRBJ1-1	TGCGCCAGCACTCGGACACATGAAAGAGTGAACACTGAAGCTTTCTTT	CASTRTHERVNTEAFF
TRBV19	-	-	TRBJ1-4	TGTGCCAGTAGTCTTTGGACAGTTAATGAAAAACTGTTTTTT	CASSLWTVNEKLFF
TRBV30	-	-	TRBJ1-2	TGTGCTTCAGGCTATGGCTACACCTTC	CASGYGYTF
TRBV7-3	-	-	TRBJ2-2	TGTGCCAGCAGTGCTCAGGCCGGGGAGCTGTTTTTT	CASSAQAGELFF
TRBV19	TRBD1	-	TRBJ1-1	TGTGCCAGTAGGCCAGCCGGGACAGGGATATTCACTGAAGCTTTCTTT	CASRPAGTGIFTEAFF
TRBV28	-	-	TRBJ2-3	TGTGCCAGCAGTTTATTCCGGACGGGCGCTACGGATTTT	CASSLFRTGATDF
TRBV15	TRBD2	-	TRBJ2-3	TGTGCCACCGGTCCGGGAGGGCCGGTAGATACGCAGTATTTT	CATGPGGPVDTQYF
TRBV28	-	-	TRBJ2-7	TGTGCCAGCACCTCACAGGGATACGAGCAGTACTTC	CASTSQGYEQYF
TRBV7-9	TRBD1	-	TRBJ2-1	TGTGCCAGCAGCTTAGCGTGGACAGGGGGCAAATGGCATGAGCAGTTCTTC	CASSLAWTGGKWHEQFF
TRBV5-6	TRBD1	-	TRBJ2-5	TGTGCCAGCAGCCCCACCGGGACAGGGGGAGAGACCCAGTACTTC	CASSPTGTGGETQYF
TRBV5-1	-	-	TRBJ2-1	TGCGCCAGCAGCTTGGACAGGTCCAATGAGCAGTTCTTC	CASSLDRSNEQFF
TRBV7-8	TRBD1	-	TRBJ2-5	TGTGCCAGCAGCTTATTTCAGGGACAGGGGCAGACCCAGTACTTC	CASSLFQGQGQTQYF
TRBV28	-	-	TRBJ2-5	TGTGCCAGCAGTAGGGAGACCCAGTACTTC	CASSRETQYF
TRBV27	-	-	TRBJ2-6	TGTGCCAGCAGTCTTCTGGGGGGGACAGGGGCCAACGTCCTGACTTTC	CASSLLGGTGANVLTF
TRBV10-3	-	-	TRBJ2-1	TGTGCCATCAGTGACAGGGCTAACTACAATGAGCAGTTCTTC	CAISDRANYNEQFF